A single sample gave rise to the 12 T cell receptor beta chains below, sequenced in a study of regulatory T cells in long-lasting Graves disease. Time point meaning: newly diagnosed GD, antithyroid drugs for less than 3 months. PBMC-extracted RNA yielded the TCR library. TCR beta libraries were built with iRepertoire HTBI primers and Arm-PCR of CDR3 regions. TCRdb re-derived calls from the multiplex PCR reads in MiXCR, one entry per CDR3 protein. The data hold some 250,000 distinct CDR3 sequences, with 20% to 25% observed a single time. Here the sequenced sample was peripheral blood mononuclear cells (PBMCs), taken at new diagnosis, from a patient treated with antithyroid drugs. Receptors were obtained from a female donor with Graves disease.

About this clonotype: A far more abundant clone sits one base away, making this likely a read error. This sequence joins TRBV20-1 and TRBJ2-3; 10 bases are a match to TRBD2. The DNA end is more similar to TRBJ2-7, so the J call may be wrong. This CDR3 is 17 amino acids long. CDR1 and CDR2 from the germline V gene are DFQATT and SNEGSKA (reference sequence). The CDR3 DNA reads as TGCAGTGCTAGAGAATCGAGCGGGAGGGGTAGTCCCTACGAGCAGTACTTC. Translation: CSARESSGRGSPYEQYF.

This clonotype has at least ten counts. The CDR3, as DNA: TGTGCCAGCAGCGTAGAAGGTTTTATTGGCGGGAGGTCCGTGGGAGCCAAAAACATTCAGTACTTC. The encoded protein is CASSVEGFIGGRSVGAKNIQYF. The chain combines TRBV9 with TRBJ2-4, with 8 bases identical to TRBD2. The CDR3 sequence is 22 residues long. Unmatched junction bases numbered 20, after V lost 0 bases and J lost 0 bases. Looked up from germline, CDR1 is SGDLS and CDR2 is YYNGEE.

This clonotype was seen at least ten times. Written as DNA, the CDR3 is TGTGCCAGCAGTGAGCCTGCCGGGGCCGTCTACAATGAGCAGTTCTTC. As protein: CASSEPAGAVYNEQFF. The chain links TRBV6-1 to TRBJ2-1; D tentatively reads TRBD1 or TRBD2 (5 bases each). Per germline, CDR1 MNHNS and CDR2 SASEGT. The CDR3 totals 16 residues. Trimming took off 3 bases at V and 3 bases at J, with 15 bases between the two ends.

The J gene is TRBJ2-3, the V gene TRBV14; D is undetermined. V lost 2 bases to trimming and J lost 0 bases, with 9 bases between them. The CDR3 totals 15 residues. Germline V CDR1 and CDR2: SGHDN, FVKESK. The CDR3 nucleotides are TGTGCCAGCAGCCAACTCGAGACTAGCACAGATACGCAGTATTTT. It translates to CASSQLETSTDTQYF.

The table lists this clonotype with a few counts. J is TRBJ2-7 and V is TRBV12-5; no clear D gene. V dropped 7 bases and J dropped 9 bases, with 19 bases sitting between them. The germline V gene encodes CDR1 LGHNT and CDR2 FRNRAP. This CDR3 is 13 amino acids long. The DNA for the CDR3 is TGTGCTAGTGCCAGAGAGGCCTCTTCTGGGCAGTACTTC. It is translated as CASAREASSGQYF.

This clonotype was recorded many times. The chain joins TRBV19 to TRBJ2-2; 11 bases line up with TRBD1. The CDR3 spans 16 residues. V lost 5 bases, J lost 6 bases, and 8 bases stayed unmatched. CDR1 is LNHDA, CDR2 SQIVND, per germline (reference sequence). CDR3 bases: TGTGCCAGTAGTGCTCGGGACAGGGGGAGGGCCGGGGAGCTGTTTTTT. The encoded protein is CASSARDRGRAGELFF.

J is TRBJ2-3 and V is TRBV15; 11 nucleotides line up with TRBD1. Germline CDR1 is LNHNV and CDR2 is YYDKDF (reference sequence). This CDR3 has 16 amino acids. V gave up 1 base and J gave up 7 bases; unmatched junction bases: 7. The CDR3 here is CATSRGTGTGGNTQYF. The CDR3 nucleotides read TGTGCCACCAGCAGAGGAACCGGGACAGGGGGGAATACGCAGTATTTT.

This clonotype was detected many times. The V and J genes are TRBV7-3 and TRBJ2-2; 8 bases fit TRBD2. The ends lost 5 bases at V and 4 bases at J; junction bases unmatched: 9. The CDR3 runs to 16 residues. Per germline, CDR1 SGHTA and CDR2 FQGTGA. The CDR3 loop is CASSPVSGGFTGELFF. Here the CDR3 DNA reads TGTGCCAGCAGCCCGGTGAGCGGGGGCTTCACCGGGGAGCTGTTTTTT.

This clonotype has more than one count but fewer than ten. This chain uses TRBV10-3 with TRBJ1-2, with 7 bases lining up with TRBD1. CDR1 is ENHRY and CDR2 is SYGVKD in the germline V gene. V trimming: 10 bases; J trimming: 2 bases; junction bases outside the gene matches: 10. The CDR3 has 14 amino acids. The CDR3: CATGPGQQNYGYTF. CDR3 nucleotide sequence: TGTGCCACTGGACCGGGACAGCAAAACTATGGCTACACCTTC.

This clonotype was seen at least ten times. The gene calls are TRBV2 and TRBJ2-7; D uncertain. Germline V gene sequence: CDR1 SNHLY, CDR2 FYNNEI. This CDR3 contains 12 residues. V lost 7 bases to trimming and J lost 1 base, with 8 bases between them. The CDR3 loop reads CASTALSYEQYF. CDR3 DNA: TGTGCCAGCACAGCCCTATCCTACGAGCAGTACTTC.

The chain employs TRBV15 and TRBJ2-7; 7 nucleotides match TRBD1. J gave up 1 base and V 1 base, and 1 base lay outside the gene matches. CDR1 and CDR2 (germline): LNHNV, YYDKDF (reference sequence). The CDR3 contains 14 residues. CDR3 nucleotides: TGTGCCACCAGCAGAGCACAGGGGTCCTACGAGCAGTACTTC. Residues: CATSRAQGSYEQYF.

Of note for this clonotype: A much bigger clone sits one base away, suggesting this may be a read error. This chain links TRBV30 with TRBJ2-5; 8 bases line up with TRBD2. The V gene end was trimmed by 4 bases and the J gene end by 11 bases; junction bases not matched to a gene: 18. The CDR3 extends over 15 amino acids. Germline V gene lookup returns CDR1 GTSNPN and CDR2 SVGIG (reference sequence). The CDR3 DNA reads TGTGCCTGGACCACCGGGAGGGGGGGCTACAATGAGCAGTACTTC. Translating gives CAWTTGRGGYNEQYF.